These 30 T cell receptor beta chains share one sample of origin, sequenced in a study of blood T cell repertoires in COVID-19. Produced via immunoSEQ multiplex PCR; TCRdb's table is partial and in-frame only. The top ten hold about 5.3% of the sample, which has 210,000 or so clones, around four fifths seen once. The source material was PBMCs or T cells enriched from blood (not recorded which). Receptors originate from a woman between 50 and 59 years old who had been exposed to COVID-19.

This rearrangement joins TRBV29-1 to TRBJ1-1; 7 bases fit TRBD1. Germline V gene lookup returns CDR1 SQVTM and CDR2 ANQGSEA. The trim removed 6 bases at V and 8 bases at J, leaving 18 bases unmatched. The length of the CDR3 is 15 residues. The CDR3 sequence: CSVVELTGLNLEAFF. As DNA, the CDR3 is TGCAGCGTCGTAGAACTGACAGGGCTCAATTTGGAAGCTTTCTTT.

The chain has TRBV6-2 or TRBV6-3 and TRBJ2-7, with 9 bases identical to TRBD2. With V trimmed by 3 bases and J by 0 bases, 12 bases remained unmatched. The CDR3 covers 18 residues. From germline, CDR1 is MNHEY and CDR2 SVGEGT. The CDR3 loop is CASSYKKGLATFSYEQYF. CDR3 DNA sequence: TGTGCCAGCAGTTATAAAAAGGGACTAGCAACGTTCTCCTACGAGCAGTACTTC.

The chain combines TRBV12-3 or TRBV12-4 with TRBJ1-2; possible D gene TRBD1, 5 bases. The CDR3 runs to 13 residues. The ends were cut back, 11 bases at V and 1 base at J, with 14 bases in the middle. The CDR3 DNA sequence: TGTGCCCTGCGGGGGAGTGGTAACTATGGCTACACCTTC. It translates to CALRGSGNYGYTF.

The chain is built from TRBV7-9 and TRBJ2-7; 8 bases match TRBD1. The CDR3 extends over 14 amino acids. Losses at the gene ends were 5 bases for V and 6 bases for J; bases not matched to a gene: 9. CDR1 and CDR2 (germline): SEHNR, FQNEAQ (reference sequence). The CDR3 nucleotides are TGTGCCAGCAGCCTCGGACAGGGAATGAGCGAGCAGTACTTC. Its protein is CASSLGQGMSEQYF. Full variable domain (outside the CDR3, taken from reference TRBV7-9 and TRBJ2-7): DTGVSQNPRHKITKRGQNVTFRCDPISEHNRLYWYRQTLGQGPEFLTYFQNEAQLEKSRLLSDRFSAERPKGSFSTLEIQRTEQGDSAMYLCASSLGQGMSEQYFGPGTRLTVT.

This chain uses TRBV7-8 with TRBJ1-6; no clear D. The CDR3 has 14 amino acids. Germline lookup yields CDR1 SGHVS and CDR2 FQNEAQ. Between the trimmed V and J ends, which lost 7 bases and 3 bases, there was a span of 10 bases. Written as DNA, the CDR3 is TGTGCCAGCACTGGTCAGGTCTATAATTCACCCCTCCACTTT. Encoded protein: CASTGQVYNSPLHF. The whole variable domain, filled in from reference TRBV7-8 and TRBJ1-6, reads GAGVSQSPRYKVAKRGQDVALRCDPISGHVSLFWYQQALGQGPEFLTYFQNEAQLDKSGLPSDRFFAERPEGSVSTLKIQRTQQEDSAVYLCASTGQVYNSPLHFGNGTRLTVT.

The chain employs TRBV7-2 and TRBJ2-5; the match to TRBD2 covers 10 bases. After removal of 5 bases from V and 7 bases from J, the junction contained 7 bases not matched to a gene. This CDR3 region has 14 residues. Germline V gene lookup returns CDR1 SGHTA and CDR2 FQGNSA. For the CDR3, the DNA is TGTGCCAGCAGCCCCTCGAGCGGGGGGGGGACCCAGTACTTC. It translates to CASSPSSGGGTQYF.

The table lists this clone with a few counts. The rearrangement uses TRBV27 and TRBJ2-1, with 8 nucleotides matching TRBD1. V lost 5 bases to trimming and J lost 10 bases; unmatched junction nucleotides: 16. The CDR3 loop spans 16 amino acids. Germline loops: CDR1 MNHEY, CDR2 SMNVEV (reference sequence). The CDR3 spells CASSDADRVGAGEQFF. Here the CDR3 DNA reads TGTGCCAGCAGTGACGCGGACAGGGTGGGTGCAGGCGAGCAGTTCTTC.

This clone was picked up a small number of times. The V call is TRBV10-2, the J call TRBJ2-7, with D tentatively TRBD1 (5 bases). Germline V gene lookup returns CDR1 WSHSY and CDR2 SAAADI. The CDR3 loop spans 14 amino acids. V was cut by 3 bases and J by 2 bases, with 11 bases left in between. CDR3 sequence: CASSDKGPTYEQYF. As DNA, the CDR3 is TGCGCCAGCAGTGATAAGGGGCCAACCTACGAGCAGTACTTC.

V and J are TRBV5-1 and TRBJ2-7, with D possibly matching TRBD1 (5 bases). Germline lookup yields CDR1 SGHRS and CDR2 YFSETQ. V was clipped by 0 bases and J by 1 base, with 8 bases between them. This CDR3 spans 14 amino acids. Here the CDR3 reads CASSLDTGSYEQYF. CDR3 DNA sequence: TGCGCCAGCAGCTTGGACACAGGTTCCTACGAGCAGTACTTC.

The chain couples TRBV5-1 to TRBJ2-3, with D perhaps TRBD2 (6 bases). This CDR3 is built from 15 residues. Germline CDR1 SGHRS, CDR2 YFSETQ. The ends were cut back, 6 bases at V and 3 bases at J, with 17 bases in the middle. CDR3 coding DNA: TGCGCCAGCACCGGGACTTCCTTCGGGACAGATACGCAGTATTTT. This gives the protein CASTGTSFGTDTQYF.

This sequence joins TRBV4-3 and TRBJ2-2; 14 nucleotides line up with TRBD2. CDR3 length: 20 amino acids. With V trimmed by 2 bases and J by 0 bases, 8 bases remained unmatched. CDR1 LGHNA and CDR2 YSLEER come from the germline V gene. The CDR3 nucleotides are TGCGCCAGCAGCCAATTGACCGGGACTAGCGGGAGCGCGAACACCGGGGAGCTGTTTTTT. It codes for CASSQLTGTSGSANTGELFF.

The chain combines TRBV21-1 with TRBJ1-3. TRBV21-1 is assigned pseudogene status. The CDR3 contains 15 residues. CDR3 coding DNA: TGTGCCAGCAGCAGGGAGAGTACACAAAGAAACACCATATATTTT. It specifies CASSRESTQRNTIYF.

V and J are TRBV5-6 and TRBJ2-7, with no clear D. Germline CDR1 and CDR2: SGHDT and YYEEEE. Deletions cut 0 bases from V and 2 bases from J, with 12 bases between. The CDR3 has 15 residues. As DNA, the CDR3 is TGTGCCAGCAGCTTGGATGGGCGCTATGCCTACGAGCAGTACTTC. Translation gives CASSLDGRYAYEQYF.

This sequence joins TRBV5-1 and TRBJ1-1, with a possible D match to TRBD1 (6 bases). Germline V CDR1 and CDR2: SGHRS, YFSETQ. V lost 4 bases and J 8 bases, leaving 12 bases between the germline ends. The CDR3 is made up of 12 amino acids. In DNA, the CDR3 is TGCGCCAGCAGCCCACAGGGATGGGAAGCTTTCTTT. This sequence encodes CASSPQGWEAFF. The whole variable domain, remainder taken from reference TRBV5-1 and TRBJ1-1, is KAGVTQTPRYLIKTRGQQVTLSCSPISGHRSVSWYQQTPGQGLQFLFEYFSETQRNKGNFPGRFSGRQFSNSRSEMNVSTLELGDSALYLCASSPQGWEAFFGQGTRLTVV.

This clone has more than one count but fewer than ten. The chain uses TRBV30 and TRBJ1-1; TRBD1 matches 10 bases. Germline trimming cut 8 bases from V and 1 base from J; bases unmatched to any gene: 4. Germline V lookup: CDR1 GTSNPN, CDR2 SVGIG (reference sequence). CDR3 size: 13 residues. The DNA for the CDR3 is TGTGCCCGACGGACAGGGGGGAACACTGAAGCTTTCTTT. It specifies CARRTGGNTEAFF.

V is TRBV7-2 and J is TRBJ2-3, with D possibly TRBD2 on 7 matching bases. The CDR3 length is 15 residues. With 5 bases removed from V and 5 bases from J, the gap between germline ends came to 17 bases. CDR1 is SGHTA, CDR2 FQGNSA, per germline. Here the CDR3 reads CASSIAAGAIDTQYF. In DNA form, the CDR3 reads TGTGCCAGCAGCATTGCGGCGGGGGCCATAGATACGCAGTATTTT.

This clone was counted a single time. The gene calls are TRBV6-1 and TRBJ2-5; 7 nucleotides agree with TRBD2. The germline CDR1 and CDR2 sequences are MNHNS and SASEGT. V lost 1 base to trimming and J lost 7 bases; unmatched junction nucleotides: 9. The CDR3 is 15 residues long. The CDR3 sequence: CASSEVAGVGRTQYF. Written as DNA, the CDR3 is TGTGCCAGCAGTGAAGTAGCGGGCGTTGGTAGGACCCAGTACTTC.

This rearrangement joins TRBV25-1 to TRBJ2-2; D is uncertain. Germline CDR1 and CDR2: MGHDK and SYGVNS. Trimming cost V 3 bases and J 6 bases, with 5 bases left between them. CDR3 length equals 12 residues. CDR3 DNA: TGTGCCAGCAGTGAGAGTCCCGGGGAGCTGTTTTTT. This translates into CASSESPGELFF.

This chain uses TRBV5-1 with TRBJ2-1; 8 bases fit TRBD2. Germline V gene lookup returns CDR1 SGHRS and CDR2 YFSETQ. V shed 3 bases and J 2 bases; nucleotides not matched to a gene: 7. This CDR3 spans 16 amino acids. CDR3 DNA sequence: TGCGCCAGCAGCTCTGGCGCGGGAGGAGCCTACAATGAGCAGTTCTTC. It encodes CASSSGAGGAYNEQFF.

This chain connects TRBV30 to TRBJ2-3, with D hard to call. Germline assignment: CDR1 GTSNPN and CDR2 SVGIG (reference sequence). This CDR3 comprises 14 residues. Trimming took off 0 bases at V and 2 bases at J, with 9 bases between the two ends. The CDR3 region is CAWSVLTATDTQYF. The DNA of the CDR3 is TGTGCCTGGAGTGTGCTTACAGCCACAGATACGCAGTATTTT.

The J gene is TRBJ2-3, the V gene TRBV3-1 (or the pseudogene TRBV3-2), with D perhaps TRBD2 (6 bases). V shed 6 bases and J shed 1 base, with 11 bases lying between them. CDR3 length: 14 residues. The germline V gene encodes CDR1 LGHDT and CDR2 YNNKEL (reference sequence). The CDR3 bases are TGTGCCAGCAGTCCGGGACTTCGCACAGATACGCAGTATTTT. Amino acid sequence: CASSPGLRTDTQYF.

J is TRBJ2-2 and V is TRBV6-5; D is perhaps TRBD2 (5 bases). Germline V gene data show CDR1 as MNHEY and CDR2 as SVGAGI. The CDR3 extends over 15 amino acids. Trimming pared 6 bases from V and 6 bases from J, leaving 17 bases between. The CDR3 DNA reads TGTGCCAGCAGCGCGGAAGAGGGATACGCCGGGGAGCTGTTTTTT. Its protein is CASSAEEGYAGELFF.

The genes are TRBV10-3 and TRBJ2-3; the D gene is possibly TRBD2 (6 bases). This CDR3 has 15 amino acids. Trimming pared 11 bases from V and 0 bases from J, leaving 18 bases between. The germline V gene encodes CDR1 ENHRY and CDR2 SYGVKD. Written as DNA, the CDR3 is TGTGCCGCGGCGACCCCGGGAGTAAGCACAGATACGCAGTATTTT. It encodes CAAATPGVSTDTQYF.

This sequence joins TRBV5-1 and TRBJ2-1, with D maybe TRBD1 (5 bases). Germline V gene data show CDR1 as SGHRS and CDR2 as YFSETQ. The CDR3 is 15 amino acids. V was trimmed by 6 bases and J by 0 bases, leaving 13 bases between them. CDR3 protein: CASKMGLSSYNEQFF. The CDR3 region has the DNA TGCGCCAGCAAAATGGGGCTAAGCTCCTACAATGAGCAGTTCTTC.

In this sample, this clone turned up a few times. J is TRBJ1-2 and V is TRBV30, with 7 bases matching TRBD1. With V trimmed by 0 bases and J by 4 bases, 8 bases remained unmatched. Looked up from germline, CDR1 is GTSNPN and CDR2 is SVGIG (reference sequence). The length of the CDR3 is 15 residues. CDR3 coding DNA: TGTGCCTGGAGTGTTGGGACAGCTCGATTCTATGGCTACACCTTC. It codes for CAWSVGTARFYGYTF. The variable domain in full, completed from reference TRBV30 and TRBJ1-2, reads SQTIHQWPATLVQPVGSPLSLECTVEGTSNPNLYWYRQAAGRGLQLLFYSVGIGQISSEVPQNLSASRPQDRQFILSSKKLLLSDSGFYLCAWSVGTARFYGYTFGSGTRLTVV.

The chain employs TRBV5-1 and TRBJ1-1; TRBD1 is a possible D gene (5 bases). Germline-derived CDR1 and CDR2 are SGHRS and YFSETQ. There are 14 residues in the CDR3. V was cut by 4 bases and J by 4 bases, with 14 bases left in between. The CDR3 protein is CASSVLQGGTEAFF. CDR3 DNA sequence: TGCGCCAGCAGCGTACTCCAGGGTGGCACTGAAGCTTTCTTT.

The gene calls are TRBV4-3 and TRBJ2-2; no clear D gene. With 0 bases removed from V and 7 bases from J, the gap between germline ends came to 9 bases. The CDR3 is made up of 14 amino acids. From germline, CDR1 is LGHNA and CDR2 YSLEER. The CDR3 sequence: CASSQDPRFGELFF. CDR3 sequence (DNA): TGCGCCAGCAGCCAAGATCCGCGGTTCGGGGAGCTGTTTTTT.

V is TRBV11-2 and J is TRBJ1-1, with 8 bases identical to TRBD1. Germline loops: CDR1 SGHAT, CDR2 FQNNGV. V lost 4 bases and J lost 1; bases outside the gene matches: 5. This CDR3 comprises 15 residues. CDR3: CASSSPDRENTEAFF. CDR3 in DNA: TGTGCCAGCAGCTCACCGGACAGGGAGAACACTGAAGCTTTCTTT. Based on the CDR3 plus reference TRBV11-2 and TRBJ1-1, the full variable domain is EAGVAQSPRYKIIEKRQSVAFWCNPISGHATLYWYQQILGQGPKLLIQFQNNGVVDDSQLPKDRFSAERLKGVDSTLKIQPAKLEDSAVYLCASSSPDRENTEAFFGQGTRLTVV.

The chain couples TRBV11-2 to TRBJ2-7; D is uncertain. V was pared by 5 bases and J by 3 bases, with 14 bases between. CDR1 is SGHAT and CDR2 is FQNNGV in the germline V gene. This CDR3 has 14 residues. The CDR3: CASSPPSYYYEQYF. As DNA, the CDR3 is TGTGCCAGCAGCCCCCCCTCCTACTACTACGAGCAGTACTTC.

The chain carries TRBV27 and TRBJ2-6, with D possibly matching TRBD1 (6 bases). Germline CDR1 MNHEY, CDR2 SMNVEV (reference sequence). V was trimmed by 6 bases and J by 0 bases, leaving 18 bases between them. This CDR3 is 18 amino acids long. CDR3 sequence reads: CASSYDRSPTSGANVLTF. DNA for the CDR3: TGTGCCAGCAGCTATGACAGGTCCCCGACCTCTGGGGCCAACGTCCTGACTTTC.